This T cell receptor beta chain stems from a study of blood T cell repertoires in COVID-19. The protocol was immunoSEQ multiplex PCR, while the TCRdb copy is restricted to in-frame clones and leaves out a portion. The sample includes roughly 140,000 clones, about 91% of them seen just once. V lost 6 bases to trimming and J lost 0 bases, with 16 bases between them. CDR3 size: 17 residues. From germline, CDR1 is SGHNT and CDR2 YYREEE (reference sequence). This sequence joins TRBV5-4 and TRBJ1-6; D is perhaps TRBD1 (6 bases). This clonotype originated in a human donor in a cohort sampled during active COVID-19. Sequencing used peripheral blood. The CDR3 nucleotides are TGTGCCAGCACCTACAGGGACCGGAGCTCCTATAATTCACCCCTCCACTTT. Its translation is CASTYRDRSSYNSPLHF.